This TCR beta chain was documented in a study of T-cell reconstitution after alpha-beta-depleted transplantation in children. Unique molecular identifiers were incorporated during preparation of the TCRbeta library. In TCRdb, the PCR reads were re-called with MiXCR into one record per CDR3 protein. The data hold around 800,000 distinct CDR3 sequences, with about 16% observed a single time. The V gene lost 1 base and the J gene lost 5 bases, with 8 bases spanning the gap. Per the germline V gene, CDR1 is KGHDR and CDR2 is SFDVKD. This CDR3 is built from 14 residues. In this sample, this clonotype turned up a few times.

The source is a male patient between 5 and 17 years old who had a stem cell transplant for acute lymphoblastic leukemia, so the T cells may come from the graft donor. The material was PBMCs, mostly from graft donor cells, obtained 360 days after TCRalphabeta/CD19-depleted stem cell transplant. The rearrangement uses TRBV24-1 and TRBJ2-1; D ambiguous. CDR3 protein: CATSDFEDNNEQFF. CDR3 nucleotides: TGTGCCACCAGTGATTTCGAGGATAACAATGAGCAGTTCTTC.